Listed here are 23 T cell receptor beta chains from one sample, sequenced in a study of T cells in Graves' hyperthyroidism and ophthalmopathy. Authors of the study amplified TCR beta CDR3 regions from RNA transcripts. Using the HTBI primer set, a first-round RT-PCR was run on the TCR CDR3. TCRdb independently ran MiXCR on the multiplex PCR reads; one entry per CDR3 protein. The sample comprises more than 40,000 distinct CDR3 sequences, 45% to 50% of which are singletons, and under 35% rests with the top ten. Material for sequencing was peripheral blood or thyroid tissue (not recorded which). Every receptor here comes from a woman between 50 and 59 years old with Graves' hyperthyroidism.

This clonotype was detected once. The chain combines TRBV4-1 with TRBJ1-5; D ambiguous. Looked up from germline, CDR1 is MGHRA and CDR2 is YSYEKL. Trimming stripped 1 base from V and 1 base from J, with 14 bases between. This CDR3 spans 17 amino acids. Here the CDR3 reads CASSQVGGTVSNQPQHF. In DNA form, the CDR3 reads TGCGCCAGCAGCCAAGTAGGTGGTACGGTGAGCAATCAGCCCCAGCATTTT.

This chain joins TRBV20-1 and TRBJ2-5; D may correspond to TRBD1 or TRBD2 (5 bases each). The germline V and J ends were trimmed by 5 bases and 6 bases, with 16 bases remaining between them. The CDR3 runs 13 residues. CDR1 and CDR2 from the germline V gene are DFQATT and SNEGSKA (reference sequence). CDR3 sequence: CSAGWGFEKTQYF. The CDR3 DNA reads TGCAGTGCTGGATGGGGGTTCGAAAAGACCCAGTACTTC.

A single count supports this clonotype. One end of the junction does not line up with germline, which may come from a read error. The rearrangement joins TRBV2 to TRBJ1-5, with D unresolved. This CDR3 has 15 amino acids. In germline, CDR1 is SNHLY, CDR2 FYNNEI. The CDR3 DNA follows: TGTGCCTGCAGTGCCAAGACGGTAGACAATCAGCCCCAGCATTTT. Protein sequence: CACSAKTVDNQPQHF.

The rearrangement uses TRBV20-1 and TRBJ2-1; the match to TRBD2 covers 9 bases. V dropped 5 bases and J dropped 9; count of bases not matched to a gene: 17. The CDR3 contains 16 residues. Germline-derived CDR1 and CDR2 are DFQATT and SNEGSKA (reference sequence). CDR3 coding DNA: TGCAGTGCTGGTTCTCGACTAGCGGTCCGGGGGCGTGAGCAGTTCTTC. This sequence encodes CSAGSRLAVRGREQFF.

The CDR3 sequence: CASSPSGQGGNTIYF. CDR3 coding DNA: TGTGCCAGCAGCCCTAGCGGGCAGGGGGGAAACACCATATATTTT. The gene calls are TRBV6-1 and TRBJ1-3; maybe TRBD1 (6 bases). V dropped 6 bases and J dropped 4 bases, with 16 bases sitting between them. CDR1 is MNHNS and CDR2 is SASEGT in the germline V gene. CDR3 length: 15 residues.

This clonotype has just one count. The chain has TRBV2 and TRBJ1-5; D possibly corresponds to TRBD1 (5 bases). The CDR3 runs 15 residues. The germline V and J ends were trimmed by 10 bases and 7 bases, with 23 bases remaining between them. The germline V gene encodes CDR1 SNHLY and CDR2 FYNNEI. CDR3 loop: CATRVAGPRGQPQHF. CDR3 nucleotides: TGTGCCACTCGGGTGGCAGGGCCCCGGGGGCAGCCCCAGCATTTT.

This clonotype was picked up a small number of times. A much larger clone sits a single nucleotide away, making a read error possible. The V gene is TRBV28, the J gene TRBJ2-5; tentatively, D is TRBD1 (6 bases). The germline V gene encodes CDR1 MDHEN and CDR2 SYDVKM. This CDR3 has 15 amino acids. V lost 6 bases and J lost 4, with 18 bases in between. CDR3 sequence reads: CASSPIEGVRETQYF. CDR3 nucleotides: TGTGCCAGCAGCCCAATTGAGGGGGTGCGAGAGACCCAGTACTTC.

The V and J genes are TRBV29-1 and TRBJ2-7; D possibly corresponds to TRBD1 (6 bases). Germline V gives CDR1 SQVTM, CDR2 ANQGSEA. The CDR3 loop spans 13 amino acids. CDR3 sequence reads: CSGPGHSSYEQYF. The CDR3 DNA is TGCAGTGGACCGGGACACAGCTCCTACGAGCAGTACTTC.

This clonotype was seen repeatedly, ten times or more. Here the CDR3 reads CSVTYKGFTGNQPQHF. The DNA of the CDR3 is TGCAGTGTTACCTATAAGGGGTTTACGGGCAATCAGCCCCAGCATTTT. The chain recombines TRBV20-1 with TRBJ1-5, with a weak D call TRBD1 (5 bases). Germline CDR1 is DFQATT and CDR2 is SNEGSKA (reference sequence). The CDR3 is made up of 16 amino acids. V lost 7 bases to trimming and J lost 2 bases, with 21 bases between them.

A note on this clonotype: A junction end diverges from the germline sequence, so it may reflect a read error. The chain has TRBV7-9 and TRBJ2-2; 9 nucleotides align to TRBD1. From germline, CDR1 is SEHNR and CDR2 FQNEAQ (reference sequence). CDR3 length: 14 residues. The CDR3 loop reads CASSSGQGSGELVF. In DNA, the CDR3 is TGTGCCAGCAGCTCGGGACAGGGAAGCGGGGAGCTGGTTTTT. Variable domain in full (rest from reference TRBV7-9 and TRBJ2-2): DTGVSQNPRHKITKRGQNVTFRCDPISEHNRLYWYRQTLGQGPEFLTYFQNEAQLEKSRLLSDRFSAERPKGSFSTLEIQRTEQGDSAMYLCASSSGQGSGELVFGEGSRLTVL.

At least ten counts were recorded for this clonotype. V and J are TRBV5-1 and TRBJ2-5, with 8 nucleotides matching TRBD1. In germline, CDR1 is SGHRS, CDR2 YFSETQ. This CDR3 has 13 amino acids. With 3 bases clipped from V and 5 bases from J, the junction kept 3 bases outside the gene matches. The CDR3 loop reads CASSSRDRETQYF. CDR3 DNA sequence: TGCGCCAGCAGCTCCCGGGACAGGGAGACCCAGTACTTC.

This clonotype was counted once. The J gene is TRBJ2-7, the V gene TRBV4-1; possible D gene TRBD1, 6 bases. Germline V gene sequence: CDR1 MGHRA, CDR2 YSYEKL. CDR3 length: 14 residues. The V gene lost 6 bases and the J gene lost 4 bases, with 16 bases spanning the gap. CDR3 sequence reads: CASSTGHRRYEQYF. CDR3 in DNA: TGCGCCAGCAGTACGGGACATAGGAGATACGAGCAGTACTTC.

V is TRBV5-1 and J is TRBJ1-1, with 9 nucleotides matching TRBD1. CDR3 length: 12 residues. CDR1 and CDR2 from the germline V gene are SGHRS and YFSETQ. Trimming at V came to 7 bases and at J to 4 bases, leaving 2 bases not matched to a gene. As DNA, the CDR3 is TGCGCCAGCCGACAGGGGGGCACTGAAGCTTTCTTT. Translated, it gives CASRQGGTEAFF.

The chain links TRBV7-2 to TRBJ2-7, with 16 bases aligning to TRBD2. Trimming took 3 bases from V and 4 from J; bases not matched to a gene: 9. The CDR3 has 18 amino acids. The germline V gene has CDR1 SGHTA and CDR2 FQGNSA. The CDR3 sequence: CASSLAGTSGRAAYEQYF. The DNA of the CDR3 is TGTGCCAGCAGCTTGGCCGGGACTAGCGGGAGGGCCGCGTACGAGCAGTACTTC.

In its sample, this clonotype was seen a few times. The V call is TRBV25-1, the J call TRBJ1-2; a possible D gene is TRBD1 (6 bases). The CDR3 has 20 amino acids. V lost 5 bases, J lost 1 base, and 29 bases lay in between. Germline CDR1 MGHDK, CDR2 SYGVNS. CDR3 in amino acids: CASSLPRFLGQQLNNYGYTF. DNA of the CDR3: TGTGCCAGCAGTTTACCCCGTTTCCTGGGACAACAACTAAATAACTATGGCTACACCTTC.

V usage is TRBV29-1 and J usage is TRBJ1-1, with 7 bases aligning to TRBD1. The germline gives CDR1 SQVTM, CDR2 ANQGSEA. V shed 8 bases, J shed 5 bases, and the junction held 8 bases outside the gene matches. This CDR3 region has 12 residues. CDR3 nucleotides: TGCAGCAGTTACGGGGACAGAACTGAAGCTTTCTTT. It specifies CSSYGDRTEAFF.

This clonotype was counted ten times or more. One end of the junction does not line up with germline, which may come from a read error. The chain links TRBV7-6 to TRBJ2-5, with D perhaps matching TRBD2 (5 bases). The germline gives CDR1 SGHVS, CDR2 FNYEAQ. The CDR3 length is 13 residues. For the CDR3, the DNA is TGTGCCATCAGCGGAGGACTCCCAGAGACCCAGTACTTC. It encodes CAISGGLPETQYF.

This clonotype was counted ten times or more. The rearrangement uses TRBV27 and TRBJ2-7; D might be TRBD1 or TRBD2, each matching 5 bases. The V and J ends lost 3 bases and 3 bases respectively, with 15 bases between them. CDR1 is MNHEY, CDR2 SMNVEV, per germline (reference sequence). The CDR3 length is 15 residues. The CDR3, as DNA: TGTGCCAGCAGTTTCGAGGGAGCAAGGGGCTACGAGCAGTACTTC. Its translation is CASSFEGARGYEQYF.

This clonotype was seen ten or more times. The chain joins TRBV25-1 to TRBJ1-2; TRBD1 might be the D (5 bases). The CDR3 length is 16 residues. Germline lookup yields CDR1 MGHDK and CDR2 SYGVNS. V gave up 5 bases and J gave up 6 bases, with 22 bases separating them. CDR3: CASSSYDSLPFHGYTF. DNA of the CDR3: TGTGCCAGCAGTTCCTACGACAGCCTCCCTTTTCATGGCTACACCTTC.

As to this clonotype: The conserved closing phenylalanine or tryptophan is absent in this CDR3, likely reflecting a read error. The chain recombines TRBV5-4 with TRBJ1-1; a possible D gene is TRBD1 (5 bases). Germline CDR1 SGHNT, CDR2 YYREEE (reference sequence). Trimming removed 2 bases from V and 7 bases from J, with 6 bases in between. The CDR3 consists of 11 residues. The CDR3 bases are TGTGCCAGCAGCTTAAGGGGTGAAGCTTTCCTT. Translating gives CASSLRGEAFL.

Comments on this clonotype: No conserved phenylalanine or tryptophan ends this CDR3, so it is likely a read error. The chain has TRBV10-3 and TRBJ2-5; D not certain. The CDR3 has 13 residues. Germline CDR1 reads ENHRY; CDR2 reads SYGVKD. The CDR3 region has the DNA TGTGCTATCAGTGAACGGGTGGAAGAGACCCAGTACTAC. Its translation is CAISERVEETQYY.

The sample holds one count of this clonotype. The V and J genes are TRBV20-1 and TRBJ2-7; 13 nucleotides match TRBD2. The CDR3 contains 17 residues. Germline V gives CDR1 DFQATT, CDR2 SNEGSKA (reference sequence). The V segment lost 3 bases and the J segment 6 bases; nucleotides outside the gene matches: 14. CDR3 residues: CSARGELAGGPHREQYF. The DNA for the CDR3 is TGCAGTGCTAGGGGGGAACTAGCGGGAGGGCCCCATCGCGAGCAGTACTTC.

Comment on this clonotype: Since a much larger clone is just one base distant, this may be a read error. The J gene is TRBJ1-2, the V gene TRBV29-1; D might be TRBD1 (5 bases). The CDR3 has 11 residues. Trimming stripped 3 bases from V and 3 bases from J, with 5 bases between. Per germline, CDR1 SQVTM and CDR2 ANQGSEA. CDR3 sequence reads: CSVETDYGYTF. The CDR3 bases are TGCAGCGTTGAGACAGACTATGGCTACACCTTC.